The next 13 T cell receptor beta chains were all read from a single sample in a study of blood T cell repertoires in COVID-19. Assay: immunoSEQ multiplex PCR; the TCRdb copy retains only in-frame clones and omits some. The sample contains hundreds of thousands of clones, approximately 86% of which appear only once. The sequenced sample consisted of peripheral blood. The origin of the receptors is a man between 18 and 35 years old with active or convalescent COVID-19.

The chain links TRBV5-1 to TRBJ2-2, with D perhaps TRBD1 (5 bases). Germline CDR1 SGHRS, CDR2 YFSETQ. The ends were cut back, 4 bases at V and 1 base at J, with 14 bases in the middle. This CDR3 is 16 amino acids long. As DNA, the CDR3 is TGCGCCAGCAGCAAGACCGAAGGGGTGAACACCGGGGAGCTGTTTTTT. It yields the protein CASSKTEGVNTGELFF. The full variable domain, its missing parts supplied by reference TRBV5-1 and TRBJ2-2, is KAGVTQTPRYLIKTRGQQVTLSCSPISGHRSVSWYQQTPGQGLQFLFEYFSETQRNKGNFPGRFSGRQFSNSRSEMNVSTLELGDSALYLCASSKTEGVNTGELFFGEGSRLTVL.

CDR3 region: CASSLASNTEAFF. The CDR3 DNA sequence: TGTGCCAGCAGTTTAGCCAGTAACACTGAAGCTTTCTTT. The chain is built from TRBV27 and TRBJ1-1; no clear D gene. With 2 bases removed from V and 2 bases from J, the gap between germline ends came to 6 bases. The CDR3 is 13 residues long. The germline V gene has CDR1 MNHEY and CDR2 SMNVEV (reference sequence).

V and J are TRBV9 and TRBJ2-3, with 11 nucleotides matching TRBD2. The CDR3 spans 16 residues. The V gene's germline CDR1 is SGDLS and CDR2 YYNGEE. V lost 0 bases and J lost 7; bases outside the gene matches: 7. The CDR3: CASSVDDSGGANTQYF. The CDR3 DNA is TGTGCCAGCAGCGTAGATGATAGCGGGGGGGCAAATACGCAGTATTTT.

This sequence joins TRBV10-3 and TRBJ1-5; D is perhaps TRBD1 (6 bases). CDR1 is ENHRY and CDR2 is SYGVKD in the germline V gene. The CDR3 runs to 14 residues. V was pared by 1 base and J by 6 bases, with 10 bases between. Here the CDR3 DNA reads TGTGCCATCAGTGAGTATGGGGGCTCTCAGCCCCAGCATTTT. It specifies CAISEYGGSQPQHF.

This chain connects TRBV19 to TRBJ1-5; a possible D gene is TRBD1 (6 bases). Trimming pared 7 bases from V and 0 bases from J, leaving 16 bases between. This CDR3 is built from 16 residues. CDR1 and CDR2 (germline): LNHDA, SQIVND (reference sequence). CDR3 sequence: CASTPWGQTSNQPQHF. CDR3 sequence (DNA): TGTGCCAGTACTCCGTGGGGGCAGACTAGCAATCAGCCCCAGCATTTT.

The V gene is TRBV4-3, the J gene TRBJ1-2; D uncertain. The CDR3 covers 15 residues. V was cut by 1 base and J by 2 bases, with 11 bases left in between. Germline-derived CDR1 and CDR2 are LGHNA and YSLEER. DNA for the CDR3: TGCGCCAGCAGCCAAGTACGCAGTTTAAACTATGGCTACACCTTC. As protein: CASSQVRSLNYGYTF.

The chain links TRBV7-8 to TRBJ2-1, with TRBD2 as a possible D gene (5 bases). This CDR3 contains 15 residues. Trimming cost V 7 bases and J 6 bases, with 19 bases left between them. The germline V gene has CDR1 SGHVS and CDR2 FQNEAQ. The CDR3 DNA sequence: TGTGCCAGCAAATGGGAGTTGACCACCCCCAATGAGCAGTTCTTC. This translates into CASKWELTTPNEQFF.

The V call is TRBV27, the J call TRBJ1-6; 9 positions agree with TRBD1. The J segment lost 9 bases and the V segment lost 7 bases, leaving 7 bases of the junction unmatched. This CDR3 has 14 amino acids. Per germline, CDR1 MNHEY and CDR2 SMNVEV (reference sequence). CDR3 in amino acids: CASTSTGGVSPLHF. For the CDR3, the DNA is TGTGCCAGCACTTCGACAGGGGGGGTTTCACCCCTCCACTTT.

This chain uses TRBV5-1 with TRBJ1-6; no reliable D call. The CDR3 has 19 residues. Trimming took 1 base from V and 0 from J, leaving 17 bases between them. Germline V gene sequence: CDR1 SGHRS, CDR2 YFSETQ. Here the CDR3 reads CASSLYEPNPSSYNSPLHF. In nucleotides, the CDR3 is TGCGCCAGCAGCTTGTACGAGCCCAACCCGAGCTCCTATAATTCACCCCTCCACTTT. The full variable domain, completed using reference TRBV5-1 and TRBJ1-6, is KAGVTQTPRYLIKTRGQQVTLSCSPISGHRSVSWYQQTPGQGLQFLFEYFSETQRNKGNFPGRFSGRQFSNSRSEMNVSTLELGDSALYLCASSLYEPNPSSYNSPLHFGNGTRLTVT.

This rearrangement joins TRBV19 to TRBJ1-5; D remains ambiguous. V lost 2 bases and J 1 base, leaving 9 bases between the germline ends. The CDR3 covers 15 residues. Germline lookup yields CDR1 LNHDA and CDR2 SQIVND (reference sequence). CDR3 sequence reads: CASSIYDGSNQPQHF. The CDR3 DNA follows: TGTGCCAGTAGTATATACGACGGGAGCAATCAGCCCCAGCATTTT.

The V gene is TRBV11-2, the J gene TRBJ1-2, with D maybe TRBD1 (5 bases). CDR1 is SGHAT and CDR2 is FQNNGV in the germline V gene. The V end lost 1 base, the J end lost 8 bases, and 8 bases lay between the germline ends. This CDR3 contains 12 residues. DNA of the CDR3: TGTGCCAGCAGCTTAGGGGCAGGGGGCTACACCTTC. Amino acids: CASSLGAGGYTF.

In DNA, the CDR3 is TGTGCCAGTAGTCGCACTCCCGGGACAGGCAATCAGCCCCAGCATTTT. Its protein product is CASSRTPGTGNQPQHF. The chain recombines TRBV19 with TRBJ1-5; 7 positions agree with TRBD1. The CDR3 runs 16 residues. The germline CDR1 and CDR2 sequences are LNHDA and SQIVND (reference sequence). J lost 2 bases, V lost 5 bases, and 9 bases had no gene match. The whole variable domain, remainder taken from reference TRBV19 and TRBJ1-5, is DGGITQSPKYLFRKEGQNVTLSCEQNLNHDAMYWYRQDPGQGLRLIYYSQIVNDFQKGDIAEGYSVSREKKESFPLTVTSAQKNPTAFYLCASSRTPGTGNQPQHFGDGTRLSIL.

This sequence joins TRBV19 and TRBJ2-1, with D perhaps TRBD1 (7 bases). V was cut by 5 bases and J by 4 bases, with 12 bases left in between. CDR1 LNHDA and CDR2 SQIVND come from the germline V gene (reference sequence). The CDR3 sequence is 14 residues long. The CDR3 region is CASSGGTVYNEQFF. CDR3 DNA sequence: TGTGCCAGTAGTGGGGGGACAGTGTACAATGAGCAGTTCTTC. The variable domain in full, completed from reference TRBV19 and TRBJ2-1, reads DGGITQSPKYLFRKEGQNVTLSCEQNLNHDAMYWYRQDPGQGLRLIYYSQIVNDFQKGDIAEGYSVSREKKESFPLTVTSAQKNPTAFYLCASSGGTVYNEQFFGPGTRLTVL.